The 11 T cell receptor beta chains in this list originate from one sample, sequenced in a study of blood T cell repertoires in COVID-19. Sequencing used immunoSEQ multiplex PCR; TCRdb keeps in-frame clones, though not all of them. The table shows 150,000 to 200,000 clones, with roughly 90% occurring only once. Sequenced: peripheral blood. All receptors derive from a man aged 18 to 30 with acute or convalescent COVID-19.

The chain recombines TRBV12-3 or TRBV12-4 with TRBJ1-1; D is undetermined. The V gene lost 6 bases and the J gene lost 4 bases, with 12 bases spanning the gap. This CDR3 is built from 13 residues. DNA for the CDR3: TGTGCCAGCAGAATACCCGGAGGCACTGAAGCTTTCTTT. This translates into CASRIPGGTEAFF.

The genes are TRBV5-4 and TRBJ2-7, with 10 bases fitting TRBD2. The CDR3 consists of 16 residues. The germline CDR1 and CDR2 sequences are SGHNT and YYREEE (reference sequence). V gave up 2 bases and J gave up 5 bases; unmatched junction bases: 10. The CDR3 sequence is CASSFSSGGIFNEQYF. The CDR3, as DNA: TGTGCCAGCAGCTTCAGTAGCGGGGGGATATTCAACGAGCAGTACTTC.

The genes are TRBV4-2 and TRBJ1-6; maybe TRBD1 (5 bases). Germline V gene sequence: CDR1 LGHNA, CDR2 YNFKEQ. Deletions cut 1 base from V and 10 bases from J, with 14 bases between. This CDR3 region has 15 residues. CDR3 amino acids: CASSQVPGVGSPLHF. CDR3 nucleotide sequence: TGTGCCAGCAGCCAAGTTCCGGGGGTTGGGTCACCCCTCCACTTT.

The V and J genes are TRBV5-1 and TRBJ2-2; 9 bases map to TRBD1. This CDR3 is 16 amino acids long. CDR1 is SGHRS, CDR2 YFSETQ, per germline. With V trimmed by 6 bases and J by 0 bases, 6 bases remained unmatched. DNA for the CDR3: TGCGCCAGCAATCCTCGGACAGGGGCGAACACCGGGGAGCTGTTTTTT. Its protein product is CASNPRTGANTGELFF.

The chain joins TRBV5-4 to TRBJ2-5; 8 nucleotides line up with TRBD2. The CDR3 loop spans 18 amino acids. In germline, CDR1 is SGHNT, CDR2 YYREEE (reference sequence). V was clipped by 4 bases and J by 5 bases; unmatched bases: 19. The CDR3 DNA follows: TGTGCCAGCAGCCCGAGGGGTGGTGGCGGGGGGCCTTTGGAGACCCAGTACTTC. This sequence encodes CASSPRGGGGGPLETQYF.

V gene TRBV10-3 combines with J gene TRBJ2-3, with D hard to call. CDR3 size: 14 residues. V was trimmed by 3 bases and J by 0 bases, leaving 7 bases between them. CDR1 is ENHRY and CDR2 is SYGVKD in the germline V gene. The CDR3 here is CAISELRSTDTQYF. CDR3 DNA sequence: TGTGCCATCAGTGAACTCCGCAGCACAGATACGCAGTATTTT.

V usage is TRBV23-1 and J usage is TRBJ1-4; D is unclear. TRBV23-1 is annotated as an ORF whose role is uncertain. This CDR3 comprises 15 residues. Trimming took off 4 bases at V and 7 bases at J, with 16 bases between the two ends. CDR3 in amino acids: CASSRKKTRGEKLFF. In DNA form, the CDR3 reads TGCGCCAGCAGTCGAAAGAAAACACGCGGTGAAAAACTGTTTTTT.

The V and J genes are TRBV5-8 and TRBJ1-2; D not certain. Germline CDR1 reads SGHTS; CDR2 reads YDEGEE. V gave up 4 bases and J gave up 0 bases, with 10 bases separating them. The CDR3 runs 14 residues. The CDR3 bases are TGTGCCAGCAGCCCCGACTGGGCTAACTATGGCTACACCTTC. This encodes CASSPDWANYGYTF.

This sequence joins TRBV18 and TRBJ1-6; TRBD1 matches at 11 bases. Germline V gene data show CDR1 as KGHSH and CDR2 as LQKENI. Trimming cost V 2 bases and J 11 bases; bases outside gene matches: 2. This CDR3 comprises 14 residues. This chain's CDR3 is CASSPGTGGPPLHF. CDR3 DNA sequence: TGTGCCAGCTCACCAGGGACAGGGGGGCCACCCCTCCACTTT.

The V gene is TRBV11-2, the J gene TRBJ1-2, with D hard to call. The CDR3 runs 13 residues. Deletions cut 7 bases from V and 10 bases from J, with 19 bases between. CDR1 SGHAT and CDR2 FQNNGV come from the germline V gene. The CDR3: CASTHLTLEDYTF. The CDR3, as DNA: TGTGCCAGCACCCATCTTACGTTGGAGGACTACACCTTC.

The table lists this clone with a count of one. The gene calls are TRBV19 and TRBJ1-5, with a tentative D call TRBD1 (6 bases). CDR1 LNHDA and CDR2 SQIVND come from the germline V gene (reference sequence). The ends were cut back, 5 bases at V and 5 bases at J, with 13 bases in the middle. The CDR3 runs to 14 residues. CDR3 region: CASSFSTGDQPQHF. DNA for the CDR3: TGTGCCAGTAGTTTTTCGACAGGAGATCAGCCCCAGCATTTT.